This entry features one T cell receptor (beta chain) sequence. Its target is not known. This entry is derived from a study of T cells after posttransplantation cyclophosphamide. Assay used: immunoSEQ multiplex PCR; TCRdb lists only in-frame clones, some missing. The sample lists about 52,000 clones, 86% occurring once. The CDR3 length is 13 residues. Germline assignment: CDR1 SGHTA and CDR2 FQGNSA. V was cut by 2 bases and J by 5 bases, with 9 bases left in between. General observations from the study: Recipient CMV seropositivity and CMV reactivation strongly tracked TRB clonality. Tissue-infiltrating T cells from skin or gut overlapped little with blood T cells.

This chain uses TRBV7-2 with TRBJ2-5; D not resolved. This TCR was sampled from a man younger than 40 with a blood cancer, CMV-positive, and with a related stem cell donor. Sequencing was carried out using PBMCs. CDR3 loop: CASSLRGLETQYF. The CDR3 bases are TGTGCCAGCAGCTTACGAGGTTTGGAGACCCAGTACTTC.